A single sample gave rise to the 19 T cell receptor beta chains below, sequenced in a study of cytomegalovirus exposure and HLA in healthy donors. This PCR relied on a set of 60 Vbeta primers and 13 Jbeta primers. Measured with immunoSEQ multiplex PCR; TCRdb has only the in-frame clones, and not every one. The sample has 100,000 to 150,000 clones; about 80% are singletons. Sequencing input: PBMCs. The receptors here all came from a woman aged 50 to 60 in good health and CMV-seropositive.

This rearrangement joins TRBV6-5 to TRBJ2-7; no clear D. The CDR3 has 14 amino acids. V gave up 6 bases and J gave up 2 bases, with 14 bases separating them. The germline CDR1 and CDR2 sequences are MNHEY and SVGAGI. This CDR3 reads CASSPRSPPYEQYF. CDR3 nucleotide sequence: TGTGCCAGCAGCCCCCGTAGTCCCCCCTACGAGCAGTACTTC.

This rearrangement joins TRBV5-1 to TRBJ2-3, with a possible D match to TRBD2 (6 bases). Trimming pared 3 bases from V and 3 bases from J, leaving 17 bases between. Germline lookup yields CDR1 SGHRS and CDR2 YFSETQ. The CDR3 has 16 amino acids. DNA of the CDR3: TGCGCCAGCAGCTCAGGGACTTTCAGGGCTACAGATACGCAGTATTTT. It codes for CASSSGTFRATDTQYF. The full variable domain, completed using reference TRBV5-1 and TRBJ2-3, is KAGVTQTPRYLIKTRGQQVTLSCSPISGHRSVSWYQQTPGQGLQFLFEYFSETQRNKGNFPGRFSGRQFSNSRSEMNVSTLELGDSALYLCASSSGTFRATDTQYFGPGTRLTVL.

The chain has TRBV2 and TRBJ1-2, with TRBD1 matching over 8 bases. From germline, CDR1 is SNHLY and CDR2 FYNNEI. The CDR3 is 15 residues long. V lost 5 bases to trimming and J lost 5 bases; unmatched junction nucleotides: 10. Here the CDR3 DNA reads TGTGCCAGCAGTCCCACAGGGGGGGTTCGGTATGGCTACACCTTC. The encoded protein is CASSPTGGVRYGYTF.

The chain links TRBV6-1 to TRBJ1-3, with a weak D call TRBD1 (5 bases). The germline CDR1 and CDR2 sequences are MNHNS and SASEGT. The V and J ends lost 10 bases and 2 bases respectively, with 12 bases between them. The CDR3 contains 13 residues. As DNA, the CDR3 is TGTGCCACAGAAGGGGCAGCTGGAAACACCATATATTTT. Its translation is CATEGAAGNTIYF.

Here the CDR3 reads CANDRESSYEQYF. CDR3 nucleotide sequence: TGCGCCAACGACAGGGAGAGCTCCTACGAGCAGTACTTC. The J gene is TRBJ2-7, the V gene TRBV10-1, with TRBD1 identical over 7 bases. The V gene end was trimmed by 10 bases and the J gene end by 0 bases; junction bases not matched to a gene: 6. Germline loops: CDR1 WNHNN, CDR2 SYGVQD (reference sequence). This CDR3 comprises 13 residues.

This clone was seen more than once but under ten times. The V gene is TRBV9, the J gene TRBJ1-1, with D possibly being TRBD1 (6 bases). From germline, CDR1 is SGDLS and CDR2 YYNGEE. V was pared by 3 bases and J by 3 bases, with 24 bases between. CDR3 length equals 18 residues. The CDR3 DNA sequence: TGTGCCAGCAGCGATAAAGGACAGAATGAGGGTTGGGACACTGAAGCTTTCTTT. Translating it yields CASSDKGQNEGWDTEAFF.

The sample holds a few counts of this clone. V gene TRBV7-2 combines with J gene TRBJ1-5; weak D call: TRBD1 (5 bases). The CDR3 covers 17 residues. Trimming took 1 base from V and 0 from J, leaving 13 bases between them. Per the germline V gene, CDR1 is SGHTA and CDR2 is FQGNSA. CDR3 sequence (DNA): TGTGCCAGCAGCTTAGTAACGGGGGTATATAGCAATCAGCCCCAGCATTTT. Translating it yields CASSLVTGVYSNQPQHF.

The gene calls are TRBV30 and TRBJ1-5; 8 bases fit TRBD1. Germline CDR1 GTSNPN, CDR2 SVGIG (reference sequence). J lost 7 bases, V lost 2 bases, and 7 bases had no gene match. CDR3 size: 14 residues. Here the CDR3 DNA reads TGTGCCTGGAGTAGGACAGGGTGGCAACAGCCCCAGCATTTT. Amino acids: CAWSRTGWQQPQHF.

The gene calls are TRBV7-2 and TRBJ2-5, with 8 bases that match TRBD1. This CDR3 has 15 residues. J lost 5 bases, V lost 6 bases, and 11 bases had no gene match. CDR1 and CDR2 (germline): SGHTA, FQGNSA. Here the CDR3 reads CASRPPGGRSETQYF. CDR3 DNA: TGTGCCAGCAGACCACCAGGGGGCCGTTCTGAGACCCAGTACTTC. Based on the CDR3 plus reference TRBV7-2 and TRBJ2-5, the full variable domain is GAGVSQSPSNKVTEKGKDVELRCDPISGHTALYWYRQSLGQGLEFLIYFQGNSAPDKSGLPSDRFSAERTGGSVSTLTIQRTQQEDSAVYLCASRPPGGRSETQYFGPGTRLLVL.

This clone was recorded once. The chain has TRBV6-6 and TRBJ2-7; D might be TRBD2 (5 bases). The CDR3 length is 16 residues. Trimming shortened V by 0 bases and J by 5 bases, and 17 bases separated the two germline ends. The V gene's germline CDR1 is MNHNY and CDR2 SVGAGI (reference sequence). The CDR3 spells CASSYSQDLGWNEQYF. CDR3 DNA: TGTGCCAGCAGTTACTCGCAGGACTTGGGATGGAACGAGCAGTACTTC.

On this clone: One junction end disagrees with the germline gene, perhaps due to a read error. The rearrangement joins TRBV7-8 to TRBJ2-7; 7 positions agree with TRBD2. Per germline, CDR1 SGHVS and CDR2 FQNEAQ. This CDR3 has 15 residues. CDR3 sequence (DNA): TGTACCAGCCGCAGAGAGCGAGCGGGGAGCGGCGAGCAGTACTTC. It encodes CTSRRERAGSGEQYF.

The chain couples TRBV7-8 to TRBJ2-5, with 10 bases matching TRBD1. The junction had 11 bases not matched to a gene; V was cut back by 5 bases and J by 5 bases. The CDR3 contains 16 residues. The germline gives CDR1 SGHVS, CDR2 FQNEAQ. The CDR3 DNA follows: TGTGCCAGCAGCGTATCCGGGACAGGGGTGTTCGAGACCCAGTACTTC. Translating gives CASSVSGTGVFETQYF.

This chain uses TRBV7-6 with TRBJ2-3, with TRBD1 matching over 8 bases. The CDR3 is 14 amino acids. Germline loops: CDR1 SGHVS, CDR2 FNYEAQ. V lost 5 bases, J lost 3 bases, and 4 bases stayed unmatched. CDR3 amino acids: CASSVQGGTDTQYF. DNA of the CDR3: TGTGCCAGCAGCGTACAGGGGGGTACAGATACGCAGTATTTT.

This clone was seen more than once but under ten times. The chain recombines TRBV10-3 with TRBJ1-3, with D uncertain. Germline V gene data show CDR1 as ENHRY and CDR2 as SYGVKD. The V end was cut by 11 bases, the J end by 3 bases, with 8 bases between. The CDR3 consists of 11 residues. CDR3 DNA sequence: TGTGCCGCGGGGAGTGGAAACACCATATATTTT. Its translation is CAAGSGNTIYF.

This clone was seen a single time. The chain employs TRBV20-1 and TRBJ1-1; D unclear. Per the germline V gene, CDR1 is DFQATT and CDR2 is SNEGSKA (reference sequence). V was clipped by 4 bases and J by 1 base, with 4 bases between them. This CDR3 has 11 residues. In nucleotides, the CDR3 is TGCAGTGCTACGGGGAACACTGAAGCTTTCTTT. Its translation is CSATGNTEAFF.

The rearrangement joins TRBV4-2 to TRBJ1-1; D may be TRBD1 (5 bases). This CDR3 contains 17 residues. Germline V gene data show CDR1 as LGHNA and CDR2 as YNFKEQ. The ends were cut back, 0 bases at V and 0 bases at J, with 14 bases in the middle. The CDR3 coding sequence is TGTGCCAGCAGCCAAGATCTCCCACGGGGGGTGAACACTGAAGCTTTCTTT. It is translated as CASSQDLPRGVNTEAFF.

This chain connects TRBV27 to TRBJ1-1; no reliable D call. The V end lost 8 bases, the J end lost 1 base, and 11 bases lay between the germline ends. CDR3 size: 13 residues. Germline loops: CDR1 MNHEY, CDR2 SMNVEV (reference sequence). The CDR3 region has the DNA TGTGCCAGCCTAGCCCTCACGAACACTGAAGCTTTCTTT. This translates into CASLALTNTEAFF.

The chain's CDR3 is CASSLTGTGPEQYF. CDR3 nucleotides: TGCGCCAGCAGCTTGACCGGGACAGGGCCCGAGCAGTACTTC. This sequence joins TRBV5-1 and TRBJ2-7, with TRBD1 matching 9 bases. The CDR3 consists of 14 residues. The trim removed 1 base at V and 6 bases at J, leaving 5 bases unmatched. CDR1 is SGHRS and CDR2 is YFSETQ in the germline V gene. Full variable domain (missing parts from reference TRBV5-1 and TRBJ2-7): KAGVTQTPRYLIKTRGQQVTLSCSPISGHRSVSWYQQTPGQGLQFLFEYFSETQRNKGNFPGRFSGRQFSNSRSEMNVSTLELGDSALYLCASSLTGTGPEQYFGPGTRLTVT.

The V gene is TRBV11-2, the J gene TRBJ2-7; TRBD1 matches at 7 bases. V lost 6 bases and J lost 5; bases outside the gene matches: 7. CDR1 and CDR2 from the germline V gene are SGHAT and FQNNGV. CDR3 size: 13 residues. CDR3 sequence (DNA): TGTGCCAGCAGTCAAACAGGGGCTAACGAGCAGTACTTC. Protein: CASSQTGANEQYF.